The clone carrying this TCR beta chain was counted ten times or more. With 10-nucleotide random UMIs included, cDNA was synthesized by 5'RACE. Every sequencing run produced over 180 million TCR-beta sequences, and the sequences from any one run covered 15-18 subjects. TCRdb reprocessed the 5' RACE reads with MiXCR, giving one entry per CDR3 protein. Of about 95,000 distinct CDR3 sequences detected, roughly 3.5% appear once; the ten largest clones hold 5% to 6.5%. These data belong to a study of neurological immune-mediated disorders. At the level of the study: Relapsing-remitting disease affected some 31, and secondary progressive 3, of roughly 34 multiple sclerosis patients.

The ends lost 7 bases at V and 8 bases at J; junction bases unmatched: 11. The CDR3 has 15 amino acids. The chain recombines TRBV12-3 or TRBV12-4 with TRBJ2-1; the match to TRBD2 covers 10 bases. The specimen was PBMCs. This sequence originates from a woman younger than 30 with multiple sclerosis. As DNA, the CDR3 is TGTGCCAGCACCTGGAAGCGGGAGGGCCTCGATGAGCAGTTCTTC. Translating it yields CASTWKREGLDEQFF.